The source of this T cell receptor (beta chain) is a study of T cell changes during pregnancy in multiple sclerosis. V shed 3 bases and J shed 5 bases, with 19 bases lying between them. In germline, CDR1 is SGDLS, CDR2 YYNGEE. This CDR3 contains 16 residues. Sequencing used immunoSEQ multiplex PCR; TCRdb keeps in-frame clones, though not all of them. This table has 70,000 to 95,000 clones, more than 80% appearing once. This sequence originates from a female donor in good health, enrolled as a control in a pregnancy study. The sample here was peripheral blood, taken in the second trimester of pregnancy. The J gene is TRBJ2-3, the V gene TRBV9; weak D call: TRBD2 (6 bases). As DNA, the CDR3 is TGTGCCAGCAGCGCACCGGGCCCTTCCGGGAGAGATACGCAGTATTTT. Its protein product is CASSAPGPSGRDTQYF.